The next 12 T cell receptor beta chains were all read from a single sample in a study of T cells after yellow fever vaccination. One entry per CDR3 protein results from TCRdb running MiXCR on the 5' RACE reads. The sample lists roughly 250,000 distinct CDR3 sequences, 10% to 15% occurring once. The specimen comprised CD4+ T cells sorted from PBMCs, sampled 45 days after the yellow fever booster vaccination. These receptors all come from a man between 25 and 39 years old who received the YFV17D yellow fever vaccine.

This clonotype showed up just a few times. The chain recombines TRBV6-2 or TRBV6-3 with TRBJ2-5, with 7 bases aligning to TRBD2. Unmatched junction bases numbered 6, after V lost 3 bases and J lost 2 bases. Germline V gene sequence: CDR1 MNHEY, CDR2 SVGEGT. This CDR3 spans 15 amino acids. CDR3 loop: CASSYLAATQETQYF. Here the CDR3 DNA reads TGTGCCAGCAGTTATCTAGCGGCTACTCAAGAGACCCAGTACTTC.

In its sample, this clonotype was seen a few times. The chain joins TRBV20-1 to TRBJ2-2; TRBD1 matches 8 bases. Germline assignment: CDR1 DFQATT and CDR2 SNEGSKA (reference sequence). V lost 4 bases to trimming and J lost 4 bases; unmatched junction nucleotides: 5. This CDR3 comprises 14 residues. This CDR3 is CSATPGGATGELFF. CDR3 DNA: TGCAGTGCTACCCCAGGGGGCGCCACCGGGGAGCTGTTTTTT.

This clonotype has just a few counts. V and J are TRBV20-1 and TRBJ2-7; D remains unclear. Trimming left V 0 bases short and J 2 bases short, with 17 bases between. The germline gives CDR1 DFQATT, CDR2 SNEGSKA (reference sequence). The length of the CDR3 is 16 residues. CDR3 sequence reads: CSARDSGRDETYEQYF. The DNA for the CDR3 is TGCAGTGCTAGAGATTCCGGAAGGGATGAGACCTACGAGCAGTACTTC.

This clonotype was detected many times. V is TRBV10-3 and J is TRBJ2-7; D gene unclear. Trimming removed 2 bases from V and 4 bases from J, with 3 bases in between. Per the germline V gene, CDR1 is ENHRY and CDR2 is SYGVKD. The CDR3 consists of 11 residues. The CDR3 coding sequence is TGTGCCATCAGTGAGGGGTACGAGCAGTACTTC. Protein: CAISEGYEQYF.

The rearrangement joins TRBV5-1 to TRBJ2-1; D call uncertain. The length of the CDR3 is 15 residues. Germline CDR1 is SGHRS and CDR2 is YFSETQ. V was trimmed by 4 bases and J by 4 bases, leaving 15 bases between them. The CDR3 DNA follows: TGCGCCAGCAGCCAGGATCTGGGAAGGTACAATGAGCAGTTCTTC. Its translation: CASSQDLGRYNEQFF. Supplemented by reference TRBV5-1 and TRBJ2-1, the full variable domain reads KAGVTQTPRYLIKTRGQQVTLSCSPISGHRSVSWYQQTPGQGLQFLFEYFSETQRNKGNFPGRFSGRQFSNSRSEMNVSTLELGDSALYLCASSQDLGRYNEQFFGPGTRLTVL.

CDR3 region: CATRQGDGYTF. The CDR3 nucleotides are TGTGCCACTAGACAGGGAGACGGCTACACCTTC. The chain employs TRBV7-2 and TRBJ1-2, with TRBD1 matching 7 bases. V lost 10 bases and J lost 8; bases outside the gene matches: 7. This CDR3 contains 11 residues. Germline CDR1 is SGHTA and CDR2 is FQGNSA. The entire variable domain, with the rest obtained from reference TRBV7-2 and TRBJ1-2, is as follows: GAGVSQSPSNKVTEKGKDVELRCDPISGHTALYWYRQSLGQGLEFLIYFQGNSAPDKSGLPSDRFSAERTGGSVSTLTIQRTQQEDSAVYLCATRQGDGYTFGSGTRLTVV.

This rearrangement joins TRBV19 to TRBJ2-1; the match to TRBD2 covers 12 bases. With V trimmed by 5 bases and J by 2 bases, 7 bases remained unmatched. This CDR3 has 17 residues. Germline CDR1 is LNHDA and CDR2 is SQIVND (reference sequence). The chain's CDR3 is CASSSRLAGVPYNEQFF. DNA for the CDR3: TGTGCCAGTAGTTCTCGACTAGCGGGAGTACCCTACAATGAGCAGTTCTTC.

The chain carries TRBV10-3 and TRBJ2-7, with D possibly being TRBD2 (5 bases). From germline, CDR1 is ENHRY and CDR2 SYGVKD. The V end lost 0 bases, the J end lost 7 bases, and 10 bases lay between the germline ends. The CDR3 covers 13 residues. The DNA for the CDR3 is TGTGCCATCAGTGAGTCCGCCCGGGGTGAGCAGTACTTC. Translation gives CAISESARGEQYF.

This clonotype was detected only a few times. The V and J genes are TRBV12-3 or TRBV12-4 and TRBJ2-7; D is undetermined. CDR3 length: 12 amino acids. The ends were cut back, 4 bases at V and 2 bases at J, with 6 bases in the middle. The chain's CDR3 is CASSSTPYEQYF. The CDR3, as DNA: TGTGCCAGCAGTTCTACCCCCTACGAGCAGTACTTC.

This clonotype came up a few times. The V gene is TRBV5-1, the J gene TRBJ2-3; the D is unclear. The V gene lost 5 bases and the J gene lost 2 bases, with 6 bases spanning the gap. This CDR3 is built from 12 residues. Germline assignment: CDR1 SGHRS and CDR2 YFSETQ. CDR3 coding DNA: TGCGCCAGCAGACCAGACACAGATACGCAGTATTTT. Its translation is CASRPDTDTQYF.

The chain has TRBV7-2 and TRBJ2-1; 9 nucleotides align to TRBD1. Germline V lookup: CDR1 SGHTA, CDR2 FQGNSA. The CDR3 covers 16 residues. V shed 5 bases and J 7 bases; nucleotides not matched to a gene: 12. The CDR3 is CASSPARTGVANEQFF. The CDR3 nucleotides are TGTGCCAGCAGCCCCGCACGGACAGGGGTTGCAAATGAGCAGTTCTTC. Full variable domain (missing parts from reference TRBV7-2 and TRBJ2-1): GAGVSQSPSNKVTEKGKDVELRCDPISGHTALYWYRQSLGQGLEFLIYFQGNSAPDKSGLPSDRFSAERTGGSVSTLTIQRTQQEDSAVYLCASSPARTGVANEQFFGPGTRLTVL.

The rearrangement links TRBV7-9 to TRBJ2-5; TRBD1 agrees at 8 bases. This CDR3 comprises 13 residues. Germline CDR1 SEHNR, CDR2 FQNEAQ (reference sequence). J was trimmed by 4 bases and V by 8 bases; bases with no gene match: 6. CDR3 DNA sequence: TGTGCCAGCGCCAGGGGGCTAAGAGAGACCCAGTACTTC. This encodes CASARGLRETQYF.